A single T cell receptor beta chain is shown here with its context. No antigen is known for it. The data stem from a study of T cells after yellow fever vaccination. Study-level points and caveats: From the bulk population, abundant clonotypes could contaminate and appear within FACS-sorted repertoires. The secondary T-cell response peaked on day 5, not day 15, but was weaker. Researchers noted that a small share of clonotypes showed up in both CD4 and CD8 compartments.

Researchers made TCR cDNA using 5'RACE template switching, and this step added a universal primer site and UMIs. Using its own MiXCR run on the 5' RACE reads, TCRdb lists one record per CDR3 protein. The sample carries approximately 510,000 distinct CDR3 sequences, 20% to 25% recorded once. CDR3 length: 13 amino acids. The germline gives CDR1 SGHNT, CDR2 YYREEE (reference sequence). V lost 1 base and J lost 7, with 9 bases in between. The sample consisted of PBMCs, taken about 21 days after the first yellow fever vaccination. This receptor was obtained from a man aged 18-30 years who received the YFV17D yellow fever vaccine. V and J are TRBV5-4 and TRBJ2-1; D call uncertain. CDR3 bases: TGTGCCAGCAGCTTGTCTTCTGCGAATGAGCAGTTCTTC. It translates to CASSLSSANEQFF.